These T cell receptor beta chains were read from a single sample in a study of T-cell memory formation after mild COVID-19. One entry per CDR3 protein, called by TCRdb with MiXCR from the 5' RACE reads. The sample lists about 320,000 distinct CDR3 sequences, approximately 15% seen once, with 20% to 25% in the top ten. Sequenced material: PBMCs or a T cell subset sorted from them (not recorded which). The receptor set was obtained from a young man who had mild COVID-19 (a few samples of this study predate the infection). Cell type and time point are not known. The CDR3 runs from the conserved cysteine through the conserved F or W. D genes are given only for firm matches. Where a row states a size, it is once, few, many or the class of an expanded clone; other rows omit it.

CDR3 length: 13
J gene: TRBJ1-5
V gene: TRBV5-5
D gene: .
clone size: many
CDR3 protein: CASSLAVNQPQHF
CDR3 DNA: TGTGCCAGCAGCTTGGCGGTCAATCAGCCCCAGCATTTT

CDR3 length: 14
J gene: TRBJ2-2
V gene: TRBV12-3/TRBV12-4
D gene: .
clone size: .
CDR3 protein: CASSFGGTTGELFF
CDR3 DNA: TGTGCCAGCAGTTTTGGGGGGACCACCGGGGAGCTGTTTTTT

CDR3 length: 14
J gene: TRBJ2-5
V gene: TRBV5-6
D gene: .
clone size: few
CDR3 protein: CASSPGLGGMAQYF
CDR3 DNA: TGTGCCAGCAGCCCAGGCTTAGGGGGGATGGCCCAGTACTTC

CDR3 length: 13
J gene: TRBJ1-2
V gene: TRBV9
D gene: .
clone size: many
CDR3 protein: CASSAAANYGYTF
CDR3 DNA: TGTGCCAGCAGCGCAGCAGCTAACTATGGCTACACCTTC

CDR3 length: 14
J gene: TRBJ1-5
V gene: TRBV27
D gene: .
clone size: few
CDR3 protein: CASSLRGDHQPQHF
CDR3 DNA: TGTGCCAGCAGTTTAAGAGGGGATCATCAGCCCCAGCATTTT

CDR3 length: 13
J gene: TRBJ2-5
V gene: TRBV7-2
D gene: TRBD1
clone size: .
CDR3 protein: CASQGTGLKTQYF
CDR3 DNA: TGTGCCAGCCAGGGGACAGGGCTGAAGACCCAGTACTTC

CDR3 length: 17
J gene: TRBJ1-3
V gene: TRBV7-2
D gene: .
clone size: few
CDR3 protein: CASSLAGTSSSGNTIYF
CDR3 DNA: TGTGCCAGCAGCTTAGCGGGGACATCGAGCTCTGGAAACACCATATATTTT

CDR3 length: 15
J gene: TRBJ2-1
V gene: TRBV6-1
D gene: .
clone size: .
CDR3 protein: CASTEVGGRYNEQFF
CDR3 DNA: TGTGCCAGCACCGAAGTGGGGGGGCGCTACAATGAGCAGTTCTTC

CDR3 length: 13
J gene: TRBJ2-1
V gene: TRBV4-3
D gene: .
clone size: few
CDR3 protein: CASSQVAGVEQFF
CDR3 DNA: TGCGCCAGCAGCCAAGTTGCCGGAGTTGAGCAGTTCTTC

CDR3 length: 14
J gene: TRBJ2-1
V gene: TRBV12-3/TRBV12-4
D gene: .
clone size: many
CDR3 protein: CASSLLGGYNEQFF
CDR3 DNA: TGTGCCAGCAGTTTGCTGGGGGGTTACAATGAGCAGTTCTTC